What follows are 25 T cell receptor beta chains derived from one specimen sequenced in a study of shared clonotypes between healthy human individuals (dated by TCRdb to the early 2020s). The library was prepared using the immunoSEQ multiplex PCR assay. TCRdb stores this immuneACCESS table with in-frame sequences only. Part of the clones is absent; in the studies checked, under half of the shortfall reflects unresolved V genes, and no reason is known for the rest. The sample contains millions of clones, over 85% of them found a single time. In total, the top ten clones hold around 0.14% of the sample. Sequences were obtained from naive CD4+ T cells sorted from blood. Per the publication, the cell subset or site label means: CD45RA+ positively selected. These receptors came from a man aged 18 to 35 in good health.

The rearrangement links TRBV28 to TRBJ2-3, with D tentatively TRBD1 or TRBD2 (6 bases each). With 7 bases removed from V and 5 bases from J, the gap between germline ends came to 13 bases. The CDR3 totals 13 residues. Germline V gene data show CDR1 as MDHEN and CDR2 as SYDVKM. The CDR3 loop is CASILGGGDTQYF. DNA for the CDR3: TGTGCCAGCATATTAGGGGGAGGAGATACGCAGTATTTT.

The V call is TRBV7-8, the J call TRBJ2-5, with D uncertain. There are 13 residues in the CDR3. Germline V gives CDR1 SGHVS, CDR2 FQNEAQ. V gave up 7 bases and J gave up 5 bases, with 14 bases separating them. The CDR3 reads CASIRQTRETQYF. Here the CDR3 DNA reads TGTGCCAGCATCCGTCAAACACGGGAGACCCAGTACTTC.

The CDR3 region is CASSGRNEKLFF. The CDR3 bases are TGTGCCAGCAGTGGCCGAAATGAAAAACTGTTTTTT. The rearrangement uses TRBV2 and TRBJ1-4, with D unresolved. V lost 4 bases and J lost 5, with 5 bases in between. This CDR3 contains 12 residues. CDR1 and CDR2 (germline): SNHLY, FYNNEI.

The rearrangement uses TRBV21-1 and TRBJ2-4. TRBV21-1 represents a pseudogene. There are 14 residues in the CDR3. CDR3 in amino acids: CASSKGSAKNIQYF. In DNA, the CDR3 is TGTGCCAGCAGCAAAGGCTCCGCCAAAAACATTCAGTACTTC.

This clone was counted a few times. Different DNA sequences within this sample yield the same CDR3. The genes are TRBV27 and TRBJ2-7, with unresolved D. The germline V gene has CDR1 MNHEY and CDR2 SMNVEV (reference sequence). V was pared by 4 bases and J by 4 bases, with 5 bases between. This CDR3 contains 11 residues. The CDR3 spells CASSSGYEQYF. The CDR3 DNA sequence: TGTGCCAGCAGTTCTGGGTACGAGCAGTACTTC.

The chain links TRBV15 to TRBJ1-1; the D gene is possibly TRBD1 (5 bases). Trimming took off 5 bases at V and 3 bases at J, with 7 bases between the two ends. The length of the CDR3 is 12 residues. In germline, CDR1 is LNHNV, CDR2 YYDKDF (reference sequence). The CDR3 region has the DNA TGTGCCACCAGCGGAGGGGACACTGAAGCTTTCTTT. Amino acid sequence: CATSGGDTEAFF.

V is TRBV6-1 and J is TRBJ1-2; 10 nucleotides match TRBD1. This CDR3 contains 16 residues. With V trimmed by 0 bases and J by 8 bases, 9 bases remained unmatched. CDR1 is MNHNS and CDR2 is SASEGT in the germline V gene. The CDR3 coding sequence is TGTGCCAGCAGTGAAGCGATATGGGACAGGGGACAAGGCTACACCTTC. Its protein product is CASSEAIWDRGQGYTF.

The sample holds a few counts of this clone. This chain uses TRBV9 with TRBJ2-1; 8 positions agree with TRBD2. Germline V lookup: CDR1 SGDLS, CDR2 YYNGEE. The V gene end was trimmed by 4 bases and the J gene end by 2 bases; junction bases not matched to a gene: 2. The CDR3 has 14 amino acids. The CDR3 DNA is TGTGCCAGCAGCATTAGCGGGACCTACAATGAGCAGTTCTTC. Its translation is CASSISGTYNEQFF.

V gene TRBV15 combines with J gene TRBJ2-5; 8 positions match TRBD1. The J call may be wrong; the DNA end is better matched by TRBJ2-7. CDR3 length: 16 amino acids. Germline values: CDR1 LNHNV, CDR2 YYDKDF (reference sequence). The CDR3 spells CATSRPGTGSSYEQYF. In DNA form, the CDR3 reads TGTGCCACCAGCAGACCCGGGACAGGTAGCTCCTACGAGCAGTACTTC.

This chain links TRBV27 with TRBJ1-1; no clear D gene. This CDR3 has 15 amino acids. Germline V CDR1 and CDR2: MNHEY, SMNVEV (reference sequence). V dropped 3 bases and J dropped 2 bases, with 13 bases sitting between them. In DNA, the CDR3 is TGTGCCAGCAGTTTCCGCACCTTCATTAACACTGAAGCTTTCTTT. Residues: CASSFRTFINTEAFF.

This clone was recorded only once. The V call is TRBV28, the J call TRBJ1-4; perhaps TRBD1 as D (6 bases). Between the trimmed V and J ends, which lost 1 base and 11 bases, there was a span of 11 bases. CDR1 is MDHEN, CDR2 SYDVKM, per germline. The CDR3 is 13 residues long. CDR3 sequence reads: CASSLSTTGKLFF. The CDR3 nucleotides are TGTGCCAGCAGTTTATCCACGACAGGCAAACTGTTTTTT. The entire variable domain, with the rest obtained from reference TRBV28 and TRBJ1-4, is as follows: DVKVTQSSRYLVKRTGEKVFLECVQDMDHENMFWYRQDPGLGLRLIYFSYDVKMKEKGDIPEGYSVSREKKERFSLILESASTNQTSMYLCASSLSTTGKLFFGSGTQLSVL.

The chain is built from TRBV7-9 and TRBJ1-1; D call uncertain. Germline V lookup: CDR1 SEHNR, CDR2 FQNEAQ (reference sequence). The length of the CDR3 is 13 residues. V lost 6 bases and J 1 base, leaving 9 bases between the germline ends. The CDR3: CASSVLANTEAFF. The CDR3 nucleotides are TGTGCCAGCAGTGTGCTAGCGAACACTGAAGCTTTCTTT.

The chain recombines TRBV30 with TRBJ1-1, with no clear D. The V and J ends lost 1 base and 2 bases respectively, with 11 bases between them. This CDR3 has 14 residues. The germline CDR1 and CDR2 sequences are GTSNPN and SVGIG (reference sequence). The DNA of the CDR3 is TGTGCCTGGAGTGAAATGTTGGTAAACACTGAAGCTTTCTTT. As protein: CAWSEMLVNTEAFF.

V is TRBV7-9 and J is TRBJ2-5, with 9 bases lining up with TRBD1. V dropped 4 bases and J dropped 3; count of bases not matched to a gene: 6. This CDR3 region has 15 residues. Per the germline V gene, CDR1 is SEHNR and CDR2 is FQNEAQ (reference sequence). CDR3 in amino acids: CASSSTGTGKETQYF. CDR3 sequence (DNA): TGTGCCAGCAGCTCCACCGGGACAGGGAAAGAGACCCAGTACTTC.

The chain links TRBV19 to TRBJ2-6, with D tentatively TRBD2 (6 bases). This CDR3 is 18 amino acids long. V was trimmed by 7 bases and J by 0 bases, leaving 19 bases between them. CDR1 is LNHDA, CDR2 SQIVND, per germline (reference sequence). CDR3 in DNA: TGTGCCAGTACCCCGACCGGCGGGGACCGCTCTGGGGCCAACGTCCTGACTTTC. It specifies CASTPTGGDRSGANVLTF. The full variable domain, completed using reference TRBV19 and TRBJ2-6, is DGGITQSPKYLFRKEGQNVTLSCEQNLNHDAMYWYRQDPGQGLRLIYYSQIVNDFQKGDIAEGYSVSREKKESFPLTVTSAQKNPTAFYLCASTPTGGDRSGANVLTFGAGSRLTVL.

The chain couples TRBV6-5 to TRBJ1-2; 8 bases map to TRBD1. Germline CDR1 reads MNHEY; CDR2 reads SVGAGI. The CDR3 is made up of 15 amino acids. The V and J ends lost 7 bases and 5 bases, in that order; junction bases with no gene match: 12. This CDR3 reads CASTSSGTGRYGYTF. The DNA of the CDR3 is TGTGCCAGCACTTCCTCCGGGACAGGCAGATATGGCTACACCTTC.

This chain links TRBV11-2 with TRBJ2-2; a possible D gene is TRBD1 (5 bases). V was pared by 1 base and J by 4 bases, with 10 bases between. The germline gives CDR1 SGHAT, CDR2 FQNNGV. This CDR3 contains 15 residues. The CDR3 here is CASSLGAQGTGELFF. CDR3 in DNA: TGTGCCAGCAGCTTAGGGGCCCAGGGCACCGGGGAGCTGTTTTTT. The whole variable domain, remainder taken from reference TRBV11-2 and TRBJ2-2, is EAGVAQSPRYKIIEKRQSVAFWCNPISGHATLYWYQQILGQGPKLLIQFQNNGVVDDSQLPKDRFSAERLKGVDSTLKIQPAKLEDSAVYLCASSLGAQGTGELFFGEGSRLTVL.

The table lists this clone with a count of one. CDR3 sequence (DNA): TGTGCCAGCATAATGCGTTCCTACGAGCAGTACTTC. It specifies CASIMRSYEQYF. V is TRBV9 and J is TRBJ2-7; no clear D. V lost 6 bases, J lost 1 base, and 8 bases lay in between. Germline loops: CDR1 SGDLS, CDR2 YYNGEE. The CDR3 runs to 12 residues.

The chain links TRBV6-5 to TRBJ1-2; TRBD1 is a possible D gene (5 bases). Trimming cost V 2 bases and J 5 bases, with 12 bases left between them. The germline CDR1 and CDR2 sequences are MNHEY and SVGAGI. This CDR3 comprises 14 residues. Here the CDR3 DNA reads TGTGCCAGCAGTTACGACAGCGTAAATTATGGCTACACCTTC. Protein sequence: CASSYDSVNYGYTF.

The genes are TRBV5-6 and TRBJ2-7, with 12 positions matching TRBD1. This CDR3 contains 16 residues. J was trimmed by 4 bases and V by 4 bases; bases with no gene match: 9. Per germline, CDR1 SGHDT and CDR2 YYEEEE. CDR3 sequence reads: CASSTGTGGALYEQYF. The CDR3 DNA is TGTGCCAGCAGCACCGGGACAGGGGGCGCGTTGTACGAGCAGTACTTC.

The chain uses TRBV19 and TRBJ2-3; D is perhaps TRBD1 (5 bases). V was pared by 8 bases and J by 2 bases, with 14 bases between. The CDR3 spans 14 residues. Germline CDR1 reads LNHDA; CDR2 reads SQIVND (reference sequence). The CDR3 protein is CASSTGRDTDTQYF. CDR3 nucleotides: TGTGCCAGTTCAACAGGCAGGGACACAGATACGCAGTATTTT.

The chain carries TRBV30 and TRBJ2-5, with D unclear. CDR1 and CDR2 from the germline V gene are GTSNPN and SVGIG (reference sequence). V lost 4 bases and J 1 base, leaving 13 bases between the germline ends. This CDR3 contains 14 residues. CDR3 sequence: CAWTGRWVQETQYF. The CDR3 nucleotides are TGTGCCTGGACTGGCAGGTGGGTCCAAGAGACCCAGTACTTC.

The chain employs TRBV7-8 and TRBJ2-7; tentative D call: TRBD2 (5 bases). The CDR3 loop spans 15 amino acids. Trimming pared 5 bases from V and 2 bases from J, leaving 16 bases between. Per the germline V gene, CDR1 is SGHVS and CDR2 is FQNEAQ. Written as DNA, the CDR3 is TGTGCCAGCAGCCCTCACCCGGGGATCACCTACGAGCAGTACTTC. It specifies CASSPHPGITYEQYF.

The chain couples TRBV7-3 to TRBJ2-1; D might be TRBD1 or TRBD2, each matching 5 bases. CDR1 SGHTA and CDR2 FQGTGA come from the germline V gene. The CDR3 is made up of 15 amino acids. V was pared by 4 bases and J by 0 bases, with 10 bases between. CDR3 DNA sequence: TGTGCCAGCAGCTACAGTGGGGGCTCCTACAATGAGCAGTTCTTC. Its translation is CASSYSGGSYNEQFF. Together with reference TRBV7-3 and TRBJ2-1, the CDR3 gives the full variable domain: GAGVSQTPSNKVTEKGKYVELRCDPISGHTALYWYRQSLGQGPEFLIYFQGTGAADDSGLPNDRFFAVRPEGSVSTLKIQRTERGDSAVYLCASSYSGGSYNEQFFGPGTRLTVL.

V and J are TRBV7-2 and TRBJ2-1; TRBD2 matches 12 bases. With V trimmed by 5 bases and J by 7 bases, 3 bases remained unmatched. The CDR3 is made up of 14 amino acids. Germline lookup yields CDR1 SGHTA and CDR2 FQGNSA. CDR3 in amino acids: CASSPGTSGNEQFF. The CDR3 DNA follows: TGTGCCAGCAGCCCGGGGACTAGCGGGAATGAGCAGTTCTTC.